This T cell receptor (beta chain) was sequenced during a study of cytomegalovirus exposure and HLA in healthy donors. Notes on the study in general: V- and J-gene trimming in TCR beta was tied to a missense DCLRE1C variant by an analysis performed later. It was reported that TCR beta sequences correctly inferred the HLA-A and HLA-B alleles for most subjects.

These donors counted as nominally healthy when sampled, but unrecorded immune exposures were likely. Researchers ran the PCR with 60 Vbeta and 13 Jbeta primers. Methods used by the authors: Unique TCR beta chains totaled about 73 million in a later count, with about 11 million of them shared. The method was immunoSEQ multiplex PCR; TCRdb's version includes in-frame clones alone and lacks a portion of them. Clonal size and the V and J genes are those of that table, whereas D and trimming came from the DNA. The sample has 180,000 or so clones, more than 70% seen once; the top ten hold about 7.7%. This clone was seen a few times. Its matching antigen is unknown. Germline V gene sequence: CDR1 LGHNA, CDR2 YSLEER. V lost 0 bases and J lost 7, with 13 bases in between. The CDR3 contains 15 residues.

The J gene is TRBJ1-5, the V gene TRBV4-3; maybe TRBD1 (6 bases). This clonotype was obtained from a woman in her forties in good health and CMV-seropositive. The sequenced material came from PBMCs. CDR3 nucleotides: TGCGCCAGCAGCCAAGATCCCAATACAGGGCAGCCCCAGCATTTT. This sequence encodes CASSQDPNTGQPQHF.